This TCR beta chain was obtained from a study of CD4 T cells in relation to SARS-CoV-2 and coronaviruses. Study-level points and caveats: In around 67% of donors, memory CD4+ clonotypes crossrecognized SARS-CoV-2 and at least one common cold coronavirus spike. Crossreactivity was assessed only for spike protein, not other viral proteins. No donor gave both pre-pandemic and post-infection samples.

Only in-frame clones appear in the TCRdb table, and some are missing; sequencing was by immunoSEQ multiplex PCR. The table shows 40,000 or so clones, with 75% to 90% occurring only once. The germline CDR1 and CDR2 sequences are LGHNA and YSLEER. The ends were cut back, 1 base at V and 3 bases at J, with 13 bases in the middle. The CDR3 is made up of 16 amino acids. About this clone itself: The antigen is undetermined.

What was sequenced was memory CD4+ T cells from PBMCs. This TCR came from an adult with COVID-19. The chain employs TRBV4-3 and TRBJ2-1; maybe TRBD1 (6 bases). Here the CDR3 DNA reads TGCGCCAGCAGCCAAGGGGAACTAGGGGGCTACAATGAGCAGTTCTTC. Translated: CASSQGELGGYNEQFF.